A single sample gave rise to the 20 T cell receptor beta chains below, sequenced in a study of T cells in Graves' hyperthyroidism and ophthalmopathy. RNA transcripts provided the source from which TCR beta CDR3 regions were amplified. During a first-round RT-PCR of the TCR CDR3, the HTBI primer set was used. TCRdb analysed the multiplex PCR reads with MiXCR anew, one entry per CDR3 protein. The table shows 500,000 to 600,000 distinct CDR3 sequences, with about half occurring only once. The sequenced material came from peripheral blood or thyroid tissue (not recorded which). Receptor source: a young woman with Graves' hyperthyroidism.

This clonotype showed up many times. The chain links TRBV7-8 to TRBJ2-7, with TRBD1 matching 9 bases. From germline, CDR1 is SGHVS and CDR2 FQNEAQ. Trimming at V came to 4 bases and at J to 3 bases, leaving 4 bases not matched to a gene. The CDR3 is 14 amino acids. The CDR3 nucleotides read TGTGCCAGCAGCTCGGGACAGGGCTACTACGAGCAGTACTTC. This translates into CASSSGQGYYEQYF.

This clonotype was observed many times. The chain employs TRBV4-2 and TRBJ1-2, with a possible D match to TRBD1 (5 bases). Per germline, CDR1 LGHNA and CDR2 YNFKEQ. Trimming pared 0 bases from V and 4 bases from J, leaving 9 bases between. This CDR3 is built from 14 residues. CDR3 nucleotide sequence: TGTGCCAGCAGCCAAGAGGGGCAGGGCTATGGCTACACCTTC. Amino acid sequence: CASSQEGQGYGYTF.

This clonotype has a handful of counts. The chain is built from TRBV19 and TRBJ1-5; TRBD1 agrees at 7 bases. Germline CDR1 is LNHDA and CDR2 is SQIVND (reference sequence). The CDR3 totals 15 residues. V shed 4 bases and J 5 bases; nucleotides not matched to a gene: 8. Here the CDR3 reads CASSTHRGADQPQHF. CDR3 DNA sequence: TGTGCCAGTAGTACCCACAGGGGCGCGGATCAGCCCCAGCATTTT.

This clonotype showed up many times. As DNA, the CDR3 is TGCAGCGTTCGGACAGGGGGCTATGGCTACACCTTC. The encoded protein is CSVRTGGYGYTF. This sequence joins TRBV29-1 and TRBJ1-2; TRBD1 aligns across 10 bases. Germline lookup yields CDR1 SQVTM and CDR2 ANQGSEA. V was pared by 5 bases and J by 4 bases, with 1 base of the junction left unmatched. The CDR3 spans 12 residues.

This clonotype was counted between two and nine times. This rearrangement joins TRBV19 to TRBJ2-7, with D perhaps matching TRBD2 (6 bases). The CDR3 extends over 14 amino acids. Trimming stripped 5 bases from V and 2 bases from J, with 13 bases between. The germline gives CDR1 LNHDA, CDR2 SQIVND (reference sequence). CDR3 bases: TGTGCCAGTAGTCCTGGGACTTCCCCCTACGAGCAGTACTTC. Translating gives CASSPGTSPYEQYF.

The CDR3 protein is CASSLGQGKLFF. In DNA, the CDR3 is TGTGCCAGCAGCTTAGGACAGGGGAAACTGTTTTTT. The chain uses TRBV7-9 and TRBJ1-4; 8 positions match TRBD1. V lost 1 base and J lost 11; bases outside the gene matches: 0. The length of the CDR3 is 12 residues. CDR1 is SEHNR and CDR2 is FQNEAQ in the germline V gene (reference sequence).

This sequence joins TRBV7-2 and TRBJ2-7; 14 nucleotides line up with TRBD2. Germline V gene data show CDR1 as SGHTA and CDR2 as FQGNSA. This CDR3 spans 18 amino acids. The trim removed 0 bases at V and 5 bases at J, leaving 9 bases unmatched. The CDR3 sequence: CASSLAGGLAGAGHEQYF. CDR3 nucleotide sequence: TGTGCCAGCAGCTTAGCGGGGGGACTAGCGGGAGCAGGCCACGAGCAGTACTTC. The full variable domain, completed using reference TRBV7-2 and TRBJ2-7, is GAGVSQSPSNKVTEKGKDVELRCDPISGHTALYWYRQSLGQGLEFLIYFQGNSAPDKSGLPSDRFSAERTGGSVSTLTIQRTQQEDSAVYLCASSLAGGLAGAGHEQYFGPGTRLTVT.

The genes are TRBV12-3 or TRBV12-4 and TRBJ2-2, with D tentatively TRBD2 (5 bases). The J call could be wrong; TRBJ2-3 is a better fit for the DNA end. CDR3 length: 13 residues. CDR3 loop: CASNTEGLDTQYF. DNA of the CDR3: TGTGCCAGCAATACGGAAGGACTCGATACGCAGTATTTT.

There are many counts of this clonotype. The V and J genes are TRBV12-3 or TRBV12-4 and TRBJ1-4; D call uncertain. CDR3 length: 14 amino acids. V was trimmed by 6 bases and J by 0 bases, leaving 8 bases between them. The CDR3 sequence: CASSDTATNEKLFF. The CDR3 region has the DNA TGTGCCAGCAGCGACACAGCAACTAATGAAAAACTGTTTTTT.

This clonotype was detected many times. The rearrangement links TRBV2 to TRBJ2-7, with D unresolved. Germline lookup yields CDR1 SNHLY and CDR2 FYNNEI. V was trimmed by 6 bases and J by 3 bases, leaving 9 bases between them. The CDR3 is 12 residues long. The CDR3: CASRPILYEQYF. As DNA, the CDR3 is TGTGCCAGCAGACCTATCCTCTACGAGCAGTACTTC.

Regarding this clonotype: This may be a read error, as it is one base from a much larger clone. CDR3 nucleotide sequence: TGTGCCAGCAGCTCAGGGGGACGGTTGAACACTGAAGCTTTCTTT. It yields the protein CASSSGGRLNTEAFF. The V gene is TRBV7-9, the J gene TRBJ1-1, with 7 bases fitting TRBD1. Germline V CDR1 and CDR2: SEHNR, FQNEAQ (reference sequence). V lost 4 bases, J lost 0 bases, and 5 bases stayed unmatched. The CDR3 runs to 15 residues.

This clonotype was detected ten times or more. This chain joins TRBV3-1 and TRBJ2-5; D gene uncertain. The V gene's germline CDR1 is LGHDT and CDR2 YNNKEL (reference sequence). V was trimmed by 3 bases and J by 5 bases, leaving 7 bases between them. The CDR3 has 12 amino acids. This chain's CDR3 is CASSHLLETQYF. CDR3 DNA sequence: TGTGCCAGCAGCCATCTCCTGGAGACCCAGTACTTC.

On this clonotype itself: A read error may account for a junction end that differs from germline. DNA of the CDR3: TGTGCCGCCAGCAGCTTGAGGGAGGCGGTCTACGAGCAGTACTTC. Protein product: CAASSLREAVYEQYF. This chain joins TRBV15 and TRBJ2-7; D might be TRBD2 (6 bases). CDR1 is LNHNV, CDR2 YYDKDF, per germline (reference sequence). The CDR3 length is 15 residues. The whole variable domain, remainder taken from reference TRBV15 and TRBJ2-7, is DAMVIQNPRYQVTQFGKPVTLSCSQTLNHNVMYWYQQKSSQAPKLLFHYYDKDFNNEADTPDNFQSRRPNTSFCFLDIRSPGLGDTAMYLCAASSLREAVYEQYFGPGTRLTVT.

The chain combines TRBV13 with TRBJ2-7; 10 bases match TRBD1. Germline CDR1 is PRHDT and CDR2 is FYEKMQ (reference sequence). The CDR3 is 15 residues long. Trimming removed 4 bases from V and 4 bases from J; junction bases left unmatched: 7. The CDR3 is CASSSGQGSGYEQYF. CDR3 sequence (DNA): TGTGCCAGCAGCTCGGGACAGGGGTCTGGTTACGAGCAGTACTTC.

This chain connects TRBV7-3 to TRBJ2-1; 9 positions match TRBD2. The trim removed 5 bases at V and 4 bases at J, leaving 9 bases unmatched. CDR1 and CDR2 from the germline V gene are SGHTA and FQGTGA. The CDR3 loop spans 16 amino acids. The CDR3 DNA is TGTGCCAGCAGCCCACCGACTAGCGGCCTGTACAATGAGCAGTTCTTC. Its protein product is CASSPPTSGLYNEQFF.

This clonotype was seen repeatedly, ten times or more. The chain carries TRBV5-6 and TRBJ1-5; tentative D call: TRBD1 (5 bases). Germline CDR1 SGHDT, CDR2 YYEEEE. The CDR3 extends over 14 amino acids. Trimming took 4 bases from V and 4 from J, leaving 12 bases between them. Here the CDR3 reads CASSDGTVNQPQHF. In DNA form, the CDR3 reads TGTGCCAGCAGCGACGGGACGGTAAATCAGCCCCAGCATTTT.

This clonotype has at least ten counts. The chain is built from TRBV11-2 and TRBJ2-7; no clear D. Per the germline V gene, CDR1 is SGHAT and CDR2 is FQNNGV. The ends were cut back, 3 bases at V and 3 bases at J, with 15 bases in the middle. The CDR3 extends over 15 amino acids. CDR3 coding DNA: TGTGCCAGCAGCTTGGGCCTCTCTAACAACTACGAGCAGTACTTC. Translating gives CASSLGLSNNYEQYF.

V gene TRBV24-1 combines with J gene TRBJ2-6; perhaps TRBD2 as D (6 bases). Trimming removed 3 bases at V and 4 bases at J, with 18 bases between. CDR3 length equals 18 residues. The germline V gene encodes CDR1 KGHDR and CDR2 SFDVKD. Here the CDR3 reads CATSDEDSGNTGANVLTF. The CDR3, as DNA: TGTGCCACCAGTGATGAAGATAGCGGTAACACCGGGGCCAACGTCCTGACTTTC.

About this clonotype: A much larger clone lies one base from this, so it may be a read error. This chain joins TRBV6-5 and TRBJ1-2; no firm D call. Germline V lookup: CDR1 MNHEY, CDR2 SVGAGI. V was trimmed by 5 bases and J by 4 bases, leaving 14 bases between them. This CDR3 region has 14 residues. CDR3 sequence: CASSMPRARYGYTF. CDR3 sequence (DNA): TGTGCCAGCAGTATGCCTCGGGCCCGCTATGGCTACACCTTC.

In this sample, this clonotype turned up a few times. This chain uses TRBV7-2 with TRBJ2-7; 7 nucleotides agree with TRBD1. Trimming took 1 base from V and 2 from J; bases not matched to a gene: 8. This CDR3 contains 16 residues. Germline V lookup: CDR1 SGHTA, CDR2 FQGNSA. This chain's CDR3 is CASSLDLQGIPYEQYF. For the CDR3, the DNA is TGTGCCAGCAGCTTAGATTTACAGGGGATACCCTACGAGCAGTACTTC.